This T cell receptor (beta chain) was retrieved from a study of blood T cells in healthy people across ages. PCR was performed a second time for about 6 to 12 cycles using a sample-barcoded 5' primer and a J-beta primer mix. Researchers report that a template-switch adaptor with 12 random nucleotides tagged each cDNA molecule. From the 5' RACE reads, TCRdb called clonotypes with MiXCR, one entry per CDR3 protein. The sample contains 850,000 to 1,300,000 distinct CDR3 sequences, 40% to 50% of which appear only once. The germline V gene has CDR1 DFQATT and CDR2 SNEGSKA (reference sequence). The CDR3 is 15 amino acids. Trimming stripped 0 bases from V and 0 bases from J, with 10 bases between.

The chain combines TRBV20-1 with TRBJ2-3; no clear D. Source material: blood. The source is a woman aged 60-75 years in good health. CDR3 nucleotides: TGCAGTGCTAGAGAGCGAGCACGGAGCACAGATACGCAGTATTTT. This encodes CSARERARSTDTQYF.